A single T cell receptor beta chain is shown here with its context. Its antigen target is currently unknown. One base away there is no much larger clone; base qualities are not given. The data derive from a study of shared clonotypes between healthy human individuals (dated by TCRdb to 2019 to 2021). Notes on the research overall: The cohort included three men and a couple of women between 18 and 49 years of age. For each donor, CD4 naive and CD4 memory were each given three plates, CD8 naive was given two plates, and CD8 memory was given one plate. To estimate repertoire size and how much clonotypes are shared between individuals, the study performed deep sequencing of blood TCR repertoires from a handful of healthy adults. To increase sequencing depth and limit assay-specific biases, TCR repertoire library preparation and sequencing were carried out by different laboratories using diverse techniques. Per donor, leukapheresis produced somewhere between about 0.94 and 9.5 billion PBMCs.

On the study overall, not on this receptor specifically: Compared with non-shared clonotypes, clonotypes shared by all four sorted-subset donors had higher generation probabilities. Naive subsets generally had larger estimated clonotype richness than memory subsets did. Only blood was sampled, and tissue TCR repertoires likely differ from those in blood. Sharing across a few donors was observed for around 5% of naive CD4, 3% to 3.5% of naive CD8, over 2% of memory CD4, and around 0.44% of memory CD8 clonotypes. The genetic and exposure-history diversity represented was limited by the small number of donors. Pairwise subsampling indicated that sequencing depth was expected to affect the degree of clonotype sharing among donors. Incomplete sequencing was indicated by rarefaction of sorted-subset datasets, despite the large sequencing depth.

The CDR3 covers 15 residues, taking in both the cysteine and the phenylalanine. Only CDR3 DNA remains: 45 bases, in frame from the first base. At the junction V is shortened by 6 bases and J by 3 bases; bases outside the gene matches: 11. Reading the germline V gene (reference sequence) gives CDR1 SGHNT and CDR2 YYREEE. TCR CDR3 regions were amplified from genomic DNA by multiplex PCR using the deep immunoSEQ assay. Genomic DNA extracted from each cell subset was distributed evenly over all wells of several immunoSEQ 96-well plates, and each plate served as one replicate. For sorted subsets, each replicate PCR was loaded with roughly 200 ng genomic DNA, equivalent to about 30,000 T cell genomes. Purified libraries were measured with a Qubit 3.0 fluorometer, size-checked on a Bioanalyzer 2100, and measured again with the KAPA Library Quantification kit. Each immunoSEQ 96-well plate was sequenced on its own single-read 150-cycle Illumina NextSeq 550 flow cell. In the paper's pipeline: The immunoSEQ output contained only junctional sequences without quality scores, so filtering could not match that applied to full-length reads. Sequences were annotated with PyIR, a Python wrapper for IgBLAST v1.9, and V/J genes and CDR3 were assigned using IMGT germline references. Reads with weak V/J assignments (E-value above 1e-6), missing CDR3, stop codons, out-of-frame junctions, or ambiguous translated residues were removed. A V3J clonotype was defined by an identical inferred V gene, J gene, and CDR3 amino acid sequence. Percentage overlap between repertoires was computed as shared unique clonotypes divided by the size of the smaller repertoire. Repertoire richness was assessed with RTK rarefaction, the Chao1 estimator, and Recon v2.1 estimates of unobserved clonotypes. OLGA was used to compute generation probabilities for all TCRbeta clonotypes that the gDNA method yielded from a few donors. In TCRdb, the immuneACCESS table is reduced to in-frame sequences with V and J assigned. These tables do not hold every clone; where another copy was compared, an unresolved V gene accounts for under half, and the others remain unexplained. The DNA was the basis for D and trimming; V, J and clone size are from that table. This sample lists under 1,100,000 clones; around 74% were detected once. Jointly, the top ten make up roughly 1.4% of the sample.

Healthy HIV-negative adults with no recently reported acute infections or vaccinations were included as donors. Only Caucasian adults living in Nashville, Tennessee, USA were represented among the donors. Magnetic negative selection was used to enrich CD4+ T cells, after which naive cells were positively selected on CD45RA and the negative fraction became the memory subset. After blood collection by leukapheresis, PBMCs were isolated using Ficoll-Histopaque density gradient centrifugation and then cryopreserved in the vapor phase of liquid nitrogen. Purity and quantity of every magnetically sorted T cell population were checked by analytical flow cytometry. Each sorted fraction had its genomic DNA isolated and then quantified by UV absorbance on a Nanodrop 2000c.

Material for sequencing was memory CD4+ T cells sorted from blood. Interpreted using the paper, the cell subset or site label stands for: CD45RA-negative fraction. This chain joins TRBV5-4 to TRBJ2-7, with TRBD2 identical over 8 junction bases. The TCR sequence derives from a man aged 18 to 29 in good health. The DNA reads TGTGCCAGCACCAAACGGGGGGGCCTACTCTACGAGCAGTACTTC. This is translated as CASTKRGGLLYEQYF.